Shown below are 3 T cell receptor beta chains from a single sample sequenced in a study of blood T cells in healthy people across ages. Sample-barcoded 5' priming and a J-beta primer mix drove a second PCR of roughly 6 to 12 cycles. TCRdb called the 5' RACE reads again in MiXCR, with one record for every CDR3 protein. The sample lists 1.5 million to 2 million distinct CDR3 sequences, about 28% occurring once. Specimen: blood. The receptors derive from a woman aged 25-40 years in good health.

The table lists this clonotype with a count of one. The CDR3 bases are TGTGCCAGCAGCTTAGCGCGTGGGGCGAGAGGAGAGACCCAGTACTTC. This encodes CASSLARGARGETQYF. This chain joins TRBV7-9 and TRBJ2-5, with D perhaps TRBD1 (5 bases). V lost 0 bases, J lost 4 bases, and 15 bases lay in between. Per the germline V gene, CDR1 is SEHNR and CDR2 is FQNEAQ (reference sequence). The CDR3 totals 16 residues.

This chain connects TRBV18 to TRBJ1-2; 8 nucleotides align to TRBD1. The germline CDR1 and CDR2 sequences are KGHSH and LQKENI. V dropped 4 bases and J dropped 4; count of bases not matched to a gene: 5. This CDR3 spans 14 amino acids. The CDR3 coding sequence is TGTGCCAGCTCACTGACAGGGGCGTCCTATGGCTACACCTTC. Protein product: CASSLTGASYGYTF.

This clonotype was observed a handful of times. It may be a read error: a sequence one base away is much more abundant. J is TRBJ2-5 and V is TRBV27; no reliable D call. In germline, CDR1 is MNHEY, CDR2 SMNVEV (reference sequence). The CDR3 runs 13 residues. CDR3 sequence (DNA): TGTGCCAGCAGGTTATGGCACGGGGAGACCCAGTACTTC. Protein product: CASRLWHGETQYF.